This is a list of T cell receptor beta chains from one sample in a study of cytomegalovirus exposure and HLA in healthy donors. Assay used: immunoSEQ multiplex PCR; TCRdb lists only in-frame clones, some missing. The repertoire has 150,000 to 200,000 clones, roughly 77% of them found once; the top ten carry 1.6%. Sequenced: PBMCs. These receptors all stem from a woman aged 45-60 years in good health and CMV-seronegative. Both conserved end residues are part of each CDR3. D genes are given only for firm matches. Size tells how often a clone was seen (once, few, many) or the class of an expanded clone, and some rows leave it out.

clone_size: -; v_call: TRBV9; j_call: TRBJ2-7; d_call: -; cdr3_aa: CASSVGRGGSYEQYF; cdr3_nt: TGTGCCAGCAGCGTAGGGAGGGGCGGAAGCTACGAGCAGTACTTC
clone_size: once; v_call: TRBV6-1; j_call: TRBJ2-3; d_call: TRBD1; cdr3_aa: CASSEGQGNTDTQYF; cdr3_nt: TGTGCCAGCAGTGAAGGACAGGGTAACACAGATACGCAGTATTTT
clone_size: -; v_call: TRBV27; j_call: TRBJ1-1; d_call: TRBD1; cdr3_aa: CASQGQGQGWTEAFF; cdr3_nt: TGTGCCAGCCAGGGACAGGGTCAGGGATGGACTGAAGCTTTCTTT
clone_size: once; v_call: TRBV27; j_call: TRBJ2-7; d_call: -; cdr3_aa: CASRKQGEVYEQYF; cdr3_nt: TGTGCCAGCAGGAAACAGGGTGAAGTCTACGAGCAGTACTTC
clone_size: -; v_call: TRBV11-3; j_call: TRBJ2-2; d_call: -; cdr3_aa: CASSLGQGDTGELFF; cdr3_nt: TGTGCCAGCAGCTTAGGGCAGGGCGACACCGGGGAGCTGTTTTTT
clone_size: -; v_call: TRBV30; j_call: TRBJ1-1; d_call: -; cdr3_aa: CAWTSGSATEAFF; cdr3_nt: TGTGCCTGGACCTCAGGGTCGGCCACTGAAGCTTTCTTT
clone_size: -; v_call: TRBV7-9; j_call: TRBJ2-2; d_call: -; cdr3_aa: CASSFTGTNTGELFF; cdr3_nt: TGTGCCAGCAGCTTTACGGGGACGAACACCGGGGAGCTGTTTTTT
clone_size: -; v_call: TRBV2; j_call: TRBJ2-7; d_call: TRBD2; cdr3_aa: CASGVDGRDYEQYF; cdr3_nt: TGTGCCAGTGGAGTCGACGGGAGGGACTACGAGCAGTACTTC
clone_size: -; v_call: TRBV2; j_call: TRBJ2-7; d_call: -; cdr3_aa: CARGTGLREQYF; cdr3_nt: TGTGCCAGGGGGACTGGGCTAAGGGAGCAGTACTTC
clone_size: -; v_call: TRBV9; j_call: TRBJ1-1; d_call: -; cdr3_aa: CASSPIQGRNTEAFF; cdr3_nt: TGTGCCAGCAGCCCAATTCAGGGGCGAAACACTGAAGCTTTCTTT
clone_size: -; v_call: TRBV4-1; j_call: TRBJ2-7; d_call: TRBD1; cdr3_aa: CASSQARGNEQYF; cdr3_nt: TGCGCCAGCAGCCAAGCCAGGGGGAACGAGCAGTACTTC
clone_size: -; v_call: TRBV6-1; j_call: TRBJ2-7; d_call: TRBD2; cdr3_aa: CASSEAGSGRPQYF; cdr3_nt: TGTGCCAGCAGTGAAGCGGGTAGCGGGAGGCCCCAGTACTTC
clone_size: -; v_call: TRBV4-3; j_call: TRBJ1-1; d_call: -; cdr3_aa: CASSQELGDTQAFF; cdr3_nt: TGCGCCAGCAGCCAAGAATTAGGGGACACCCAAGCTTTCTTT
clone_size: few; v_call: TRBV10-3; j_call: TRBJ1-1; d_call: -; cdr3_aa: CAIKQGAEAFF; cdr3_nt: TGTGCCATCAAGCAGGGCGCTGAAGCTTTCTTT
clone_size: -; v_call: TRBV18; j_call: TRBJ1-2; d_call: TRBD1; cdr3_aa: CASSPDRGYGYTF; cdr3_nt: TGTGCCAGCTCACCGGACAGGGGCTATGGCTACACCTTC
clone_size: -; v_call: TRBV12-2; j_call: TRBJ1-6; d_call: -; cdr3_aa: CASRFDRNNSPLHF; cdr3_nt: TGTGCAAGTCGTTTCGACAGAAATAATTCACCCCTCCACTTT
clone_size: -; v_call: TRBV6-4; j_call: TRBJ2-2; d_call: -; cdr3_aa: CASSDSDSNTGELFF; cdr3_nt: TGTGCCAGCAGTGACTCGGACAGTAACACCGGGGAGCTGTTTTTT
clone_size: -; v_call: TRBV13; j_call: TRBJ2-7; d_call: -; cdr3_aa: CASSSGTPQVHEQYF; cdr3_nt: TGTGCCAGCAGCTCCGGGACTCCTCAAGTTCACGAGCAGTACTTC
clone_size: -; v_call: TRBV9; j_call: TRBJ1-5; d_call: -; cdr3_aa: CASSRTGGSNQPQHF; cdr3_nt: TGTGCCAGCAGCCGTACGGGGGGGAGCAATCAGCCCCAGCATTTT
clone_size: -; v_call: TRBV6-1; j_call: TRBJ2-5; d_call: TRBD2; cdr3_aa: CASGGGGVETQYF; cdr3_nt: TGTGCCAGCGGGGGGGGAGGGGTAGAGACCCAGTACTTC
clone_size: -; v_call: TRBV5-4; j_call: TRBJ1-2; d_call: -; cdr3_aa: CASSVGSPSSLRGYTF; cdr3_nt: TGTGCCAGCAGCGTTGGTTCCCCCTCCTCCTTGAGGGGCTACACCTTC
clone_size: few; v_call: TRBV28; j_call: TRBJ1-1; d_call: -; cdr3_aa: CASRPRGSFTEAFF; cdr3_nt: TGTGCCAGCCGTCCGAGGGGGAGTTTCACTGAAGCTTTCTTT
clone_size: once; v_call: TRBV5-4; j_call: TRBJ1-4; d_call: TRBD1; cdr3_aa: CASSLVGPGQGREKLFF; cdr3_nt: TGTGCCAGCAGCTTGGTAGGCCCCGGACAGGGAAGAGAAAAACTGTTTTTT
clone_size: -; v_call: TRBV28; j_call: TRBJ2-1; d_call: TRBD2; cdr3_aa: CASSRGTSGRIGQFF; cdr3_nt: TGTGCCAGCAGTCGTGGGACTAGCGGGAGGATAGGGCAGTTCTTC
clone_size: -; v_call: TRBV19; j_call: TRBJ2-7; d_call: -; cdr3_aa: CASSITLGLKLPEQYF; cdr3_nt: TGTGCCAGTAGTATTACCCTGGGCCTGAAACTCCCCGAGCAGTACTTC
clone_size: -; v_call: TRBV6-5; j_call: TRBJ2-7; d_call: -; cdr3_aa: CASSYGHRATGEQYF; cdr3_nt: TGTGCCAGCAGTTACGGCCACAGGGCAACGGGGGAGCAGTACTTC
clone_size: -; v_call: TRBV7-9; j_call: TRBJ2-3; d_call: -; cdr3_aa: CASSSWQEGTDTQYF; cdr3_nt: TGTGCCAGCAGCTCCTGGCAGGAGGGCACAGATACGCAGTATTTT
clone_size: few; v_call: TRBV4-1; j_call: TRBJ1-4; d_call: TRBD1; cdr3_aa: CASSQGGTDNEKLFF; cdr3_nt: TGCGCCAGCAGCCAAGGGGGGACAGATAATGAAAAACTGTTTTTT
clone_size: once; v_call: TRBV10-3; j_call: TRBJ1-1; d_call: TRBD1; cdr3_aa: CAISERDRTMNTEAFF; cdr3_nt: TGTGCCATCAGTGAGAGGGACAGAACTATGAACACTGAAGCTTTCTTT
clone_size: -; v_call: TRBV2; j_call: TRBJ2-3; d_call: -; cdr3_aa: CASSPRAFLPGDTQYF; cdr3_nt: TGTGCCAGCAGTCCACGGGCTTTCCTACCGGGGGATACGCAGTATTTT
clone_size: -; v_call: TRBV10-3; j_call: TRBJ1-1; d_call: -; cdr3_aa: CAISEHSPTEAFF; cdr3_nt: TGTGCCATCAGTGAACACAGTCCAACTGAAGCTTTCTTT
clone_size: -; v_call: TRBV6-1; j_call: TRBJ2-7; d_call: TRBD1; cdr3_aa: CASTEGTGWLEQYF; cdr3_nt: TGTGCCAGCACCGAGGGGACAGGGTGGCTCGAGCAGTACTTC
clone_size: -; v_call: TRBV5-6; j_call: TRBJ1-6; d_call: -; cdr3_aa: CASSLGRRSPLHF; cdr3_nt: TGTGCCAGCAGCTTGGGGAGGAGGTCACCCCTCCACTTT
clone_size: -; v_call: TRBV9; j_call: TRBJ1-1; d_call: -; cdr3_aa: CASSVSYARNTEAFF; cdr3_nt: TGTGCCAGCAGCGTGTCTTACGCGAGGAACACTGAAGCTTTCTTT
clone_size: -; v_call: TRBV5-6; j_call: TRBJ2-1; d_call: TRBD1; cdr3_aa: CASSFNRGSYNEQFF; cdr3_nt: TGTGCCAGCAGCTTCAACAGGGGGAGTTACAATGAGCAGTTCTTC
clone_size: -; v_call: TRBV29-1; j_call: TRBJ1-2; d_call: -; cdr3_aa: CSVEKDSGYTF; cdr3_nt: TGCAGCGTTGAAAAGGACAGCGGCTACACCTTC
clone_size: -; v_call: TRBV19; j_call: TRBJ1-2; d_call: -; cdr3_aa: CASSMEGRATGYTF; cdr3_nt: TGTGCCAGTAGTATGGAAGGGAGGGCTACTGGCTACACCTTC
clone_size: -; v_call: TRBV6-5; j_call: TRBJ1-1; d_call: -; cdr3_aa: CASGRGTEAFF; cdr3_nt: TGTGCCAGCGGGAGGGGCACTGAAGCTTTCTTT
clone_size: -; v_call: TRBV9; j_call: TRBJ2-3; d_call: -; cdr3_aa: CASSVELRGPDTQYF; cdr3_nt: TGTGCCAGCAGTGTAGAGCTCAGGGGTCCAGATACGCAGTATTTT
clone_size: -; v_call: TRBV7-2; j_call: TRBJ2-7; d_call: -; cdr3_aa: CASSRTPLTYEQYF; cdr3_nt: TGTGCCAGCAGCCGGACACCCCTCACCTACGAGCAGTACTTC
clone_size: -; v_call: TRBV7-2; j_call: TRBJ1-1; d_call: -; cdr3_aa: CASTPPGTTEAFF; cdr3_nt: TGTGCCAGCACCCCCCCGGGTACCACTGAAGCTTTCTTT
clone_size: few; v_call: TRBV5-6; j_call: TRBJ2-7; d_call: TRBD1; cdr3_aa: CASSLEGQGAYEQYF; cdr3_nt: TGTGCCAGCAGCTTGGAAGGTCAGGGGGCCTACGAGCAGTACTTC
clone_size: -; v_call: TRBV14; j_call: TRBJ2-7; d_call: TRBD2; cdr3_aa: CASSQGGGSSYEQYF; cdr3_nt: TGTGCCAGCAGCCAAGGGGGCGGGAGCTCCTACGAGCAGTACTTC
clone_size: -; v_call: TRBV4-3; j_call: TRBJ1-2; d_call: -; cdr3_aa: CASSQAVGGDYGYTF; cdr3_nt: TGCGCCAGCAGCCAGGCAGTGGGGGGAGACTATGGCTACACCTTC
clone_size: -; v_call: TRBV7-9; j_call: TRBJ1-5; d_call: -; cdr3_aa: CASSLVGGAQPQHF; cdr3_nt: TGTGCCAGCAGCTTAGTTGGTGGGGCTCAGCCCCAGCATTTT
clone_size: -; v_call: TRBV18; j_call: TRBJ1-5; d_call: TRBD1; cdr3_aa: CASSPGQGARQPQHF; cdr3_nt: TGTGCCAGCTCACCGGGACAGGGGGCTCGTCAGCCCCAGCATTTT
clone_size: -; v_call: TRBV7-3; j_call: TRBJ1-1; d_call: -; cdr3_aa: CASSLRGNTEAFF; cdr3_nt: TGTGCCAGCAGCTTAAGAGGGAACACTGAAGCTTTCTTT
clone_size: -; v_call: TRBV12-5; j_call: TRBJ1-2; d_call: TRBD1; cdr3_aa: CASGPGTGTNYGYTF; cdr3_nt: TGTGCTAGTGGACCGGGGACAGGGACTAACTATGGCTACACCTTC
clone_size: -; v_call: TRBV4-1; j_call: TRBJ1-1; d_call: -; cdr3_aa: CASSQGVRSNTEAFF; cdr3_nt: TGCGCCAGCAGCCAGGGAGTCCGTTCTAACACTGAAGCTTTCTTT
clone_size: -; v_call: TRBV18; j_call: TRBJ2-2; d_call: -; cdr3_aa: CASSVEGSTGELFF; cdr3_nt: TGTGCCAGCTCGGTGGAGGGGTCCACCGGGGAGCTGTTTTTT
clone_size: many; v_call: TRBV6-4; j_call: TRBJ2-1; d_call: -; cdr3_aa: CASSDSGRRGRREQFF; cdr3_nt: TGTGCCAGCAGTGACTCAGGGAGGAGGGGGCGCCGGGAGCAGTTCTTC
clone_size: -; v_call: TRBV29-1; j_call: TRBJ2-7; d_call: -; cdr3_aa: CSALWAGSSYEQYF; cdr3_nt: TGCAGCGCCCTGTGGGCGGGGAGCTCCTACGAGCAGTACTTC
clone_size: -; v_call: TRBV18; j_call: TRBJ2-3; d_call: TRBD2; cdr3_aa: CASSPRATSGGSTDTQYF; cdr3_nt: TGTGCCAGCTCACCTCGAGCGACTAGCGGGGGATCCACAGATACGCAGTATTTT
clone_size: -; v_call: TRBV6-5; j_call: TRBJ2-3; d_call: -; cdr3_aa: CASTMRPGGRDTQYF; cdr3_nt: TGTGCCAGCACTATGAGGCCCGGGGGTAGAGATACGCAGTATTTT
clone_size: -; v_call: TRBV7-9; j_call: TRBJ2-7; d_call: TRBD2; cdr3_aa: CASSYRNSGGAQKEQYF; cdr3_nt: TGTGCCAGCAGCTACCGAAACTCCGGGGGGGCGCAAAAAGAGCAGTACTTC